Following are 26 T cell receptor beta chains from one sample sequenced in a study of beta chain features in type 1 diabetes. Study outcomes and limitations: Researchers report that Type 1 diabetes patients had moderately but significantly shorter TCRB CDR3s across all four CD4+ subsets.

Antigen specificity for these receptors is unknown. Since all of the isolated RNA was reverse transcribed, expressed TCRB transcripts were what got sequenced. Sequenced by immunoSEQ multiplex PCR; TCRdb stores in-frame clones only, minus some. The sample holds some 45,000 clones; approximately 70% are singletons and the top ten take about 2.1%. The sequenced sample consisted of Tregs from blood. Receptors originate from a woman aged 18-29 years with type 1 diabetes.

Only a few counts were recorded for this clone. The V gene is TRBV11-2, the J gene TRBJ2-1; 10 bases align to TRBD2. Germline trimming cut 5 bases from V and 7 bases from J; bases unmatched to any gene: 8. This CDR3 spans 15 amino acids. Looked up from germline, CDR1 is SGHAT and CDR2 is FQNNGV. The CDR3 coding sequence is TGTGCCAGCAGCCCACATAGCGGGGGGAAAAATGAGCAGTTCTTC. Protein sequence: CASSPHSGGKNEQFF.

The CDR3 DNA is TGTGCCAGCAGCTTAACAACCCAACAGGGAAGCGAGCAGTTCTTC. This encodes CASSLTTQQGSEQFF. The chain has TRBV5-4 and TRBJ2-1, with a tentative D call TRBD1 (6 bases). This CDR3 is built from 15 residues. V lost 2 bases and J 10 bases, leaving 19 bases between the germline ends. Germline V gene sequence: CDR1 SGHNT, CDR2 YYREEE (reference sequence).

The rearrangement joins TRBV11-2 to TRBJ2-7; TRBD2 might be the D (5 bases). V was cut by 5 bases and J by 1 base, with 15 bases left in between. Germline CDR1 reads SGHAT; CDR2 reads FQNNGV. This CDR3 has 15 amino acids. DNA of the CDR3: TGTGCCAGCAGCCCTTTGAGGGTTCCTTCCTACGAGCAGTACTTC. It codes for CASSPLRVPSYEQYF.

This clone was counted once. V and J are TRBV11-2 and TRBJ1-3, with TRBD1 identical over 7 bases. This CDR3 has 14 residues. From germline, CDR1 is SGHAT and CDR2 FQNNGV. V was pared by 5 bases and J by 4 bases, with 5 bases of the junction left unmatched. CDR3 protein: CASSPQTGGNTIYF. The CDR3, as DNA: TGTGCCAGCAGCCCCCAGACAGGGGGAAACACCATATATTTT.

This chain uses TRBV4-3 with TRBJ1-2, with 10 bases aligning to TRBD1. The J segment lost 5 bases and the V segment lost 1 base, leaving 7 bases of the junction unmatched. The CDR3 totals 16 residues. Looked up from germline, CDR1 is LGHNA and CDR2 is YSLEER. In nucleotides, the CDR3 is TGCGCCAGCAGCCAAGCTTCGACAGGGGGCCCTTATGGCTACACCTTC. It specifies CASSQASTGGPYGYTF.

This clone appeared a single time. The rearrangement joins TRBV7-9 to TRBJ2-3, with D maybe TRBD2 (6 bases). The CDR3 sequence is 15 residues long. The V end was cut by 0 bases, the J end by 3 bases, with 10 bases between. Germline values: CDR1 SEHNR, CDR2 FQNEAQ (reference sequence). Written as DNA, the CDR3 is TGTGCCAGCAGCTTAGCGTCGGGAGATACAGATACGCAGTATTTT. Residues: CASSLASGDTDTQYF.

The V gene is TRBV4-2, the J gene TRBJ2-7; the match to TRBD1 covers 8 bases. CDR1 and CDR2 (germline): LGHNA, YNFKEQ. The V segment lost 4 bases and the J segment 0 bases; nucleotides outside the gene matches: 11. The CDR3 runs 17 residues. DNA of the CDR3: TGTGCCAGCAGCCGTCCTTCCGGGACAGGCAGCTCCTACGAGCAGTACTTC. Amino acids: CASSRPSGTGSSYEQYF.

CDR3 residues: CSVQRDQDTQYF. DNA for the CDR3: TGCAGCGTGCAGCGGGATCAAGATACGCAGTATTTT. The rearrangement uses TRBV29-1 and TRBJ2-3, with 7 bases fitting TRBD2. J gave up 5 bases and V 6 bases, and 5 bases lay outside the gene matches. This CDR3 comprises 12 residues. Germline V gene lookup returns CDR1 SQVTM and CDR2 ANQGSEA.

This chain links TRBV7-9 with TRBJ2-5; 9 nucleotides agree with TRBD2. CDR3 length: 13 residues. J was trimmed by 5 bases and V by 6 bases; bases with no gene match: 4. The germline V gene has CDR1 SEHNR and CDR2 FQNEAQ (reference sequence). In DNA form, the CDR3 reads TGTGCCAGCAGGGGACTAGCTCGGGAGACCCAGTACTTC. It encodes CASRGLARETQYF.

The CDR3 nucleotides are TGTGCCAGCAGCTCTTCCCGACAGCAACGTAACCAAGAGACCCAGTACTTC. It yields the protein CASSSSRQQRNQETQYF. V and J are TRBV11-2 and TRBJ2-5; tentative D call: TRBD1 (5 bases). Germline loops: CDR1 SGHAT, CDR2 FQNNGV. The CDR3 covers 17 residues. V shed 4 bases and J shed 0 bases, with 18 bases lying between them. Looking up the rest from reference TRBV11-2 and TRBJ2-5 gives the full variable domain: EAGVAQSPRYKIIEKRQSVAFWCNPISGHATLYWYQQILGQGPKLLIQFQNNGVVDDSQLPKDRFSAERLKGVDSTLKIQPAKLEDSAVYLCASSSSRQQRNQETQYFGPGTRLLVL.

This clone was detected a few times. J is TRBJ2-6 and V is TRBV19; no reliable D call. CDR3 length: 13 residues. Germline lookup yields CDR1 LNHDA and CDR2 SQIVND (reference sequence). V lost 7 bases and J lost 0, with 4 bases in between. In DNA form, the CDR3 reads TGTGCCAGTACCTTCTCTGGGGCCAACGTCCTGACTTTC. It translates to CASTFSGANVLTF. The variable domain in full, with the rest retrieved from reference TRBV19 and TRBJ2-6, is DGGITQSPKYLFRKEGQNVTLSCEQNLNHDAMYWYRQDPGQGLRLIYYSQIVNDFQKGDIAEGYSVSREKKESFPLTVTSAQKNPTAFYLCASTFSGANVLTFGAGSRLTVL.

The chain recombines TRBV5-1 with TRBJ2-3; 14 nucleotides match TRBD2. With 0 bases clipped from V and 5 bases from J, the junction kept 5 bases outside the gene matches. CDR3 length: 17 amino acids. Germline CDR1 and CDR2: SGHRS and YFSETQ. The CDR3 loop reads CASSLAGLAGVVDTQYF. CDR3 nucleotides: TGCGCCAGCAGCTTGGCGGGACTAGCGGGAGTAGTAGATACGCAGTATTTT. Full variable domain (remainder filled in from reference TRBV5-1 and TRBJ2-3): KAGVTQTPRYLIKTRGQQVTLSCSPISGHRSVSWYQQTPGQGLQFLFEYFSETQRNKGNFPGRFSGRQFSNSRSEMNVSTLELGDSALYLCASSLAGLAGVVDTQYFGPGTRLTVL.

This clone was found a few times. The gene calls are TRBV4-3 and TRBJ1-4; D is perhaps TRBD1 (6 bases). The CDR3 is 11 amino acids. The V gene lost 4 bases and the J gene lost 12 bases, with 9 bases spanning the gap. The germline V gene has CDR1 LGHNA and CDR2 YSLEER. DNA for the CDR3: TGCGCCAGCAGCCCGGGGGGGCAACTGTTTTTT. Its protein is CASSPGGQLFF.

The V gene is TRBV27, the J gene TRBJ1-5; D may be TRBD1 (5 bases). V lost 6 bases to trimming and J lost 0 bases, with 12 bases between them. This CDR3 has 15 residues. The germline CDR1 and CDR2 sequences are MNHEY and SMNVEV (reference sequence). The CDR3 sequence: CASRARQSSNQPQHF. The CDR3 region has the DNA TGTGCCAGCAGAGCTCGACAGAGTAGCAATCAGCCCCAGCATTTT.

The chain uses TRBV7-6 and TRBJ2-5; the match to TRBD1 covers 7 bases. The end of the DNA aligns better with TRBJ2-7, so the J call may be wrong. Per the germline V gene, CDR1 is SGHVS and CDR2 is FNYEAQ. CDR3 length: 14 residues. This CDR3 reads CASSPETGSYEQYF. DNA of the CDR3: TGTGCCAGCAGCCCAGAGACAGGGTCCTACGAGCAGTACTTC.

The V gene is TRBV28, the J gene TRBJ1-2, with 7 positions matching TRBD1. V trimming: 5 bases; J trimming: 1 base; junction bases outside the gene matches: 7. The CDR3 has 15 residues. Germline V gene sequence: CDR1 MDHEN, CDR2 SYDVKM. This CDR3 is CASSPRGQFNYGYTF. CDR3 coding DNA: TGTGCCAGCAGTCCGAGGGGACAGTTTAACTATGGCTACACCTTC.

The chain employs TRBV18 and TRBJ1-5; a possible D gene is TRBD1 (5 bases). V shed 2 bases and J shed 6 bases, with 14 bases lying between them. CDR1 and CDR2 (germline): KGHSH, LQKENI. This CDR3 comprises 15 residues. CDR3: CASSPGQGTSQPQHF. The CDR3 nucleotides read TGTGCCAGCTCACCAGGGCAGGGTACGAGTCAGCCCCAGCATTTT.

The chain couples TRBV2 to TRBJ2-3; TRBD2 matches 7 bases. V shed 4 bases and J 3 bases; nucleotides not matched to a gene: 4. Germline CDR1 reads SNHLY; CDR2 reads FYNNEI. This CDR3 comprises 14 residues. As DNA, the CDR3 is TGTGCCAGCAGTGGGGAGGGGCTAACAGATACGCAGTATTTT. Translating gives CASSGEGLTDTQYF.

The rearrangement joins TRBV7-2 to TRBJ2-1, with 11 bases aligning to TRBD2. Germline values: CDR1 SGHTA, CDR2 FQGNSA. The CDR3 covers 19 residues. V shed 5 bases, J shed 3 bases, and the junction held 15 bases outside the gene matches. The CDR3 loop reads CASSQGVASGRTSYNEQFF. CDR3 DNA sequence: TGTGCCAGCAGCCAGGGTGTTGCTAGCGGGAGGACGAGCTACAATGAGCAGTTCTTC.

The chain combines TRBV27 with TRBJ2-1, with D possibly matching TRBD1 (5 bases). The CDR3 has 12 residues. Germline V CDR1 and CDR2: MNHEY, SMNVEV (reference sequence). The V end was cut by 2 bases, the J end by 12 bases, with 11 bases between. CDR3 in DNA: TGTGCCAGCAGTTTAGGTAGCAGGGCGCAGTTCTTC. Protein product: CASSLGSRAQFF.

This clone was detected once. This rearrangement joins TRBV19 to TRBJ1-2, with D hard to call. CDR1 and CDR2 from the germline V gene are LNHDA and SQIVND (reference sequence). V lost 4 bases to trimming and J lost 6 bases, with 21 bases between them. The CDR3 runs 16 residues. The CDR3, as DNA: TGTGCCAGTAGTACCCCCCCACGACGGGGAATCCATGGCTACACCTTC. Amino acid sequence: CASSTPPRRGIHGYTF.

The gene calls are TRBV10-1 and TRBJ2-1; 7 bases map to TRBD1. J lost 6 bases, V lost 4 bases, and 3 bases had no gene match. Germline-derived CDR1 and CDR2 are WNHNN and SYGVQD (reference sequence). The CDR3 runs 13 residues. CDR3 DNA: TGCGCCAGCAGTGTGGCAGGGGGCAATGAGCAGTTCTTC. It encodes CASSVAGGNEQFF.

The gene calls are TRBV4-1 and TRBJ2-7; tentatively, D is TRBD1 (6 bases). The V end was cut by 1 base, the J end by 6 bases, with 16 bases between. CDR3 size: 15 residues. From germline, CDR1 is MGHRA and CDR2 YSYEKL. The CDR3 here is CASSQGYRDISEQYF. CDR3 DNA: TGCGCCAGCAGCCAAGGGTACCGGGACATAAGCGAGCAGTACTTC.

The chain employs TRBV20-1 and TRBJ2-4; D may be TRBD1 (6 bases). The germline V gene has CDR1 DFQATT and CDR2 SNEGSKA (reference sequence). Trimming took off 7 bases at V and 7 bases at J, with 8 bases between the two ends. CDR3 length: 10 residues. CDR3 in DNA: TGCAGTGTCCAGGGGAACATTCAGTACTTC. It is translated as CSVQGNIQYF.

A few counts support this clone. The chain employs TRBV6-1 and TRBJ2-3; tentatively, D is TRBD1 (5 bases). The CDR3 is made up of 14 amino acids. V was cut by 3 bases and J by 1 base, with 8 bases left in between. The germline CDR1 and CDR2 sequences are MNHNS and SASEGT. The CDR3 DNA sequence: TGTGCCAGCAGTGATAGGGGTCGCACAGATACGCAGTATTTT. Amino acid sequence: CASSDRGRTDTQYF.

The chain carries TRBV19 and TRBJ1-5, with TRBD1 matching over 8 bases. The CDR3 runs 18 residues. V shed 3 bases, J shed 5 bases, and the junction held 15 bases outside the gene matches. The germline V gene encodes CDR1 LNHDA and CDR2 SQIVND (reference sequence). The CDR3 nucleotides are TGTGCCAGTAGTATCTCCCCCGGACAGGGTCGACTCGATCAGCCCCAGCATTTT. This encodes CASSISPGQGRLDQPQHF.